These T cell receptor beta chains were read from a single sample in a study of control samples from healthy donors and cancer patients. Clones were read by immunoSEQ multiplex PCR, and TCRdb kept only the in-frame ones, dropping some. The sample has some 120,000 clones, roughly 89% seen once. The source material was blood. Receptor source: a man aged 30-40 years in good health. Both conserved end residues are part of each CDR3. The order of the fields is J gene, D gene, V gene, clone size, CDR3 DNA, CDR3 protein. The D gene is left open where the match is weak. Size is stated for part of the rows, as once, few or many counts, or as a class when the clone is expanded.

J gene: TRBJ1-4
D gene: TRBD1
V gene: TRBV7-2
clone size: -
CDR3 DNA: TGTGCCAGCAGCCTAATGGCCCCCGGGACAGGGATGGGGAAACTGTTTTTT
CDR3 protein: CASSLMAPGTGMGKLFF

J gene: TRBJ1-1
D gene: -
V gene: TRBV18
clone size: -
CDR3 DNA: TGTGCCAGCTCACTCTTCAGAGAACAGTCCACCATGAACACTGAAGCTTTCTTT
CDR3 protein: CASSLFREQSTMNTEAFF

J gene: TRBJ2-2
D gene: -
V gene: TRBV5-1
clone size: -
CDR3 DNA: TGCGCCAGCAGCTGGATGGACTCCGGGGAGCTGTTTTTT
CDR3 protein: CASSWMDSGELFF

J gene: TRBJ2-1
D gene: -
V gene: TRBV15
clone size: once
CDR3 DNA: TGTGCCACCAGGGGCAGGGACTACAATGAGCAGTTCTTC
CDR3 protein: CATRGRDYNEQFF

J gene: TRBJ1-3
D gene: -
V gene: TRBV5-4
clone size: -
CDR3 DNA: TGTGCCAGCAGTTCGACAGTCGGAAACACCATATATTTT
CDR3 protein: CASSSTVGNTIYF

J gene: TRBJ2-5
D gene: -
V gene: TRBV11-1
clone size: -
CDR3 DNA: TGTGCCAGCAGCGCGTTGTGGGGAGAGGAGACCCAGTACTTC
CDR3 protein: CASSALWGEETQYF

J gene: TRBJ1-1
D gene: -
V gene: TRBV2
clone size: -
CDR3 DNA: TGTGCCAGCATTCGGGAGACGAACACTGAAGCTTTCTTT
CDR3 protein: CASIRETNTEAFF

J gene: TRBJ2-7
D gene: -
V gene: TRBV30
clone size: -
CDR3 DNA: TGTGCCTGGAGTGGGGAAGGCTACGAGCAGTACTTC
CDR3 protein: CAWSGEGYEQYF

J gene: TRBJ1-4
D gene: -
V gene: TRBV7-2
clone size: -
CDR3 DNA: TGTGCCAGCAGCCCCCGAGGGCAGAGGAATGAAAAACTGTTTTTT
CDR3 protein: CASSPRGQRNEKLFF

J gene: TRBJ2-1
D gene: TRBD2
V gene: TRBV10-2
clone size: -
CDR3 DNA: TGCGCCAGCAGTCCAGCGGGAGAACGGGGCAATGAGCAGTTCTTC
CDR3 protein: CASSPAGERGNEQFF

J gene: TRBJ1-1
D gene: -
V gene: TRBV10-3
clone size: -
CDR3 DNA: TGTGCCATCAGTGAGGGCCGGGGTGGGAACACTGAAGCTTTCTTT
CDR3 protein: CAISEGRGGNTEAFF

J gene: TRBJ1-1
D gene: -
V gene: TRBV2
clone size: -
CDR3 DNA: TGTGCCAGCAGGAAGCTGGACAGTTTGGGGACTGAAGCTTTCTTT
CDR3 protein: CASRKLDSLGTEAFF

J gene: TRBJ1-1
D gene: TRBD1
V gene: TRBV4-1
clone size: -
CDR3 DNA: TGCGCCAGCAGCCCGGAGGGCAGGGGGCGGACTGAAGCTTTCTTT
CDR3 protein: CASSPEGRGRTEAFF

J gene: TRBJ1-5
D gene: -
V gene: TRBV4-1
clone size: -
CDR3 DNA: TGCGCCAGCAGCCTTGAACAGGGCTTTAGCAATCAGCCCCAGCATTTT
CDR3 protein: CASSLEQGFSNQPQHF

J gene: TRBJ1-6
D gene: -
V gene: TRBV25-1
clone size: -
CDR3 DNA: TGTGCCAGCAGTGGCCAGGGCTCCTATAATTCACCCCTCCACTTT
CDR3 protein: CASSGQGSYNSPLHF

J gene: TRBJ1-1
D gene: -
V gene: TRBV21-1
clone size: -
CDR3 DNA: TGTGCCAGCAGCAAAGGGTCTTGGGGCCCCTGGGGCACTGAAGCTTTCTTT
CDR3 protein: CASSKGSWGPWGTEAFF

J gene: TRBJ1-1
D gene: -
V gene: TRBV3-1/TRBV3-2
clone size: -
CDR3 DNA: TGTGCCAGCACCACCTTGGCGGGGGGGTCTGAAGCTTTCTTT
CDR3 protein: CASTTLAGGSEAFF

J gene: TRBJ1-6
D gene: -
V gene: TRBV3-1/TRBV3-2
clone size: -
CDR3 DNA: TGTGCCAGCAGCCAGACACGGGGCTCCTATAATTCACCCCTCCACTTT
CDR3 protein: CASSQTRGSYNSPLHF

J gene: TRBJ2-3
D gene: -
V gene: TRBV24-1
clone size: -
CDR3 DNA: TGTGCCACCAGTGAGTCGACAGTCCGGGAGCAGTATTTT
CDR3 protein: CATSESTVREQYF

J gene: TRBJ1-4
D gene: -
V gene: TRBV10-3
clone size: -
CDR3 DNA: TGTGCCATCAGTGAGTCGAAAGGGTTCACTGAAAAACTGTTTTTT
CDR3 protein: CAISESKGFTEKLFF

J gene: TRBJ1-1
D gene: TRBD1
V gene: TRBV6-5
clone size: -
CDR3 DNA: TGTGCCAGCCGGACAGGGAGCAACACTGAAGCTTTCTTT
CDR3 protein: CASRTGSNTEAFF

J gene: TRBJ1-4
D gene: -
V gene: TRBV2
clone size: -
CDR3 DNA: TGTGCCAGCAGTGAGTGGCAGCCCAGCACTAATGAAAAACTGTTTTTT
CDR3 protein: CASSEWQPSTNEKLFF

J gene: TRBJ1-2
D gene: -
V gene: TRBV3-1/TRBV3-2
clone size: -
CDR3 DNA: TGTGCCAGCAGCGACGTGGGCTATGGCTACACCTTC
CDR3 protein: CASSDVGYGYTF

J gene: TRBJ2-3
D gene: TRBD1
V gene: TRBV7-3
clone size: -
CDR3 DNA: TGTGCCAGCAGCTTGACAGGGGGCACCACAGATACGCAGTATTTT
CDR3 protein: CASSLTGGTTDTQYF

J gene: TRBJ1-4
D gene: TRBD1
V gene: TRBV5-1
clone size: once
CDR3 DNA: TGCGCCAGCAGCTTGGGGGGACAGGGGGCTGAAAAACTGTTTTTT
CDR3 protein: CASSLGGQGAEKLFF

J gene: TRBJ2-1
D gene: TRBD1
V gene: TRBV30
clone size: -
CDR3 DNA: TGTGCCTGGAGTAGGGGGCAGGGTTTATACAATGAGCAGTTCTTC
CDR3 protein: CAWSRGQGLYNEQFF

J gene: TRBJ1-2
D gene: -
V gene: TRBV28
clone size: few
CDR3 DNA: TGTGCCAGCGGCCGGTATGGCTACACCTTC
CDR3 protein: CASGRYGYTF

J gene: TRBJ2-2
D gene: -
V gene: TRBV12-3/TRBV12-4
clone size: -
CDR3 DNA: TGTGCCAGCAGCCCTGTGGGGGCCGGGGAGCTGTTTTTT
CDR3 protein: CASSPVGAGELFF

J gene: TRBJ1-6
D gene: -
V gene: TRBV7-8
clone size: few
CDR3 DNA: TGTGCCAGCAGCTCACGGGGTACGGATTCACCCCTCCACTTT
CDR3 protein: CASSSRGTDSPLHF

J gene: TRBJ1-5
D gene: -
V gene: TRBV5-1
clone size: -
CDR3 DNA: TGCGCCAGCAGCCTTTCGCGGGACGGTGGCGACTCTTTGCATTTT
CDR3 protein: CASSLSRDGGDSLHF

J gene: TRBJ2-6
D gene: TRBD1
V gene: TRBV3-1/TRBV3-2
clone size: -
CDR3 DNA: TGTGCCAGCAGCCAAGGGTTAATGGGACAGCCATCTGGGGCCAACGTCCTGACTTTC
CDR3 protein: CASSQGLMGQPSGANVLTF

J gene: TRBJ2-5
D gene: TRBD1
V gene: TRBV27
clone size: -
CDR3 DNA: TGTGCCAGCAGTTTACCGGGACAGGTTTTGTACTTC
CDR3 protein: CASSLPGQVLYF

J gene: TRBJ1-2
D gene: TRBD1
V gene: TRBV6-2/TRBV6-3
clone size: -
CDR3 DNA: TGTGCCAGCAGCCTAACAGGGGCGCGGGGCTACACCTTC
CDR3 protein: CASSLTGARGYTF

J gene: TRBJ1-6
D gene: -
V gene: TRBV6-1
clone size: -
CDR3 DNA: TGTGCCAGCAGTGAAGTTGGGGTCGGTAGATCACCCCTCCACTTT
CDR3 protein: CASSEVGVGRSPLHF

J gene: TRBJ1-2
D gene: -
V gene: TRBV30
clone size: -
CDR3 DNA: TGTGCCTGGAGTGGAACTGGGAACTATGGCTACACCTTC
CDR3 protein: CAWSGTGNYGYTF

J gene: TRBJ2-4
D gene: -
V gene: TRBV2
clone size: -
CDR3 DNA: TGTGCCAGCAGTTACAGAGTAGCCAAAAACATTCAGTACTTC
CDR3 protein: CASSYRVAKNIQYF